The rows below give T cell receptor beta chains drawn from one sample of a study of T cell repertoires in cytomegalovirus infection. No antigen has been identified for these receptors. From the reads, TCRdb called clonotypes with MiXCR, one entry per CDR3 protein. The sample lists about 920,000 distinct CDR3 sequences, roughly 31% occurring once. The source was cultured CD8+ T cells from PBMCs, collected from culture after CMV antigen stimulation. These receptors originate from a human donor in good health (CMV status not recorded). Some clones in this sample may be carry-over from other donors' samples. The conserved cysteine and the conserved F or W are not part of the CDR3 here.

v_gene	j_gene	CDR3aa
TRBV27	TRBJ2-3	ASSFAENLGTDTQY
TRBV7-4	TRBJ2-1	ASTDPTGAYNEQF
TRBV4-1	TRBJ2-4	ASSQLLGLGKNIQY
TRBV2	TRBJ1-5	ASSPQGQGAGQPQH
TRBV2	TRBJ1-5	ASRAPRGNQPQH
TRBV7-8	TRBJ1-1	ASHEGLVPTEAF
TRBV2	TRBJ2-1	ASSEGSGQGLPSSYNEQF
TRBV7-9	TRBJ2-7	ASSFRDRPYEQY
TRBV7-8	TRBJ2-5	ASSPGGYAKETQY
TRBV12-3/TRBV12-4	TRBJ2-1	ASSRPLGLAGSNEQF
TRBV5-5	TRBJ2-3	ASSLATPDTQY
TRBV7-6	TRBJ1-1	ASSFPPDKPEAF
TRBV7-9	TRBJ2-3	ASSLYMGRGTDTQY
TRBV7-8	TRBJ2-7	ASSLSATFAYEQY